These T cell receptor beta chains were read from a single sample in a study of T-cell memory formation after mild COVID-19. MiXCR, run by TCRdb on the 5' RACE reads, gives a single entry per CDR3 protein. This table holds about 57,000 distinct CDR3 sequences, about 12% found once. The sample was PBMCs or a T cell subset sorted from them (not recorded which). All receptors derive from a man aged 18 to 35 who had mild COVID-19 (a few samples of this study predate the infection). Cell type and time point are not known. Each CDR3 is given with its conserved first and last residue.

>TRBV12-3/TRBV12-4|11|TRBJ2-1
CASTLYNEQFF
>TRBV7-8|14|TRBJ1-1
CASSLSTGNTEAFF
>TRBV5-1|13|TRBJ2-1
CASFLTGGSEQFF
>TRBV5-6|12|TRBJ1-2
CASSKTVTGYTF
>TRBV5-5|14|TRBJ2-1
CASGGTRSTGEQFF
>TRBV5-6|14|TRBJ2-2
CASSLASGSGELFF
>TRBV18|12|TRBJ2-2
CASSPDRVELFF
>TRBV15|15|TRBJ1-2
CATSRETGKSYGYTF
>TRBV6-5|14|TRBJ2-3
CASSRDRGRDTQYF
>TRBV4-3|15|TRBJ1-6
CASSQKTLGNSPLHF